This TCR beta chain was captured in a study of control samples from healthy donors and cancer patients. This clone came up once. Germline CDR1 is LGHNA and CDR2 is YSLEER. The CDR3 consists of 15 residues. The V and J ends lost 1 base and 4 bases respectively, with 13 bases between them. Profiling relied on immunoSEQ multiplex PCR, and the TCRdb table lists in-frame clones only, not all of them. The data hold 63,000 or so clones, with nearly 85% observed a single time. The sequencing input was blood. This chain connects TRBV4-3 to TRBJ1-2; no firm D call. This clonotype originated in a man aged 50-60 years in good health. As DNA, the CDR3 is TGCGCCAGCAGCCAAGGGTACGGAGGAATCTATGGCTACACCTTC. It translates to CASSQGYGGIYGYTF.